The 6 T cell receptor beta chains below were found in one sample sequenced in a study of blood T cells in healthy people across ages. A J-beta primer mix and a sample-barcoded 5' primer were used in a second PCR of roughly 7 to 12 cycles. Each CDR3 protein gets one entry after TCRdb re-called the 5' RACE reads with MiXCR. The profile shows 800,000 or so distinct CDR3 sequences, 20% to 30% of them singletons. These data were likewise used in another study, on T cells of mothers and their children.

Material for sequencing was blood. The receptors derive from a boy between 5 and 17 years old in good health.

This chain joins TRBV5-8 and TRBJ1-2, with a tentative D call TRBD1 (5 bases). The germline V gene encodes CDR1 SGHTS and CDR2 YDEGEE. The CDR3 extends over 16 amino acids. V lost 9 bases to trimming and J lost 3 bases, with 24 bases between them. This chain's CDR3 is CATTGLGILSDYGYTF. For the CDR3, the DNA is TGTGCCACCACGGGGCTGGGAATACTCTCGGACTATGGCTACACCTTC. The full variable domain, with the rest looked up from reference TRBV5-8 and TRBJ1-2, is EAGVTQSPTHLIKTRGQQATLRCSPISGHTSVYWYQQALGLGLQFLLWYDEGEERNRGNFPPRFSGRQFPNYSSELNVNALELEDSALYLCATTGLGILSDYGYTFGSGTRLTVV.

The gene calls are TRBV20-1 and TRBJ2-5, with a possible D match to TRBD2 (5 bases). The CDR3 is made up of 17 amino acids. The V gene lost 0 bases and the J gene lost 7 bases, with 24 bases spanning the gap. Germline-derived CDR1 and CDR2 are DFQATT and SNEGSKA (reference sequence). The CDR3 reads CSARDLASERRGGTQYF. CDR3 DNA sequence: TGCAGTGCTAGAGATTTGGCCTCGGAGCGGAGAGGAGGGACCCAGTACTTC.

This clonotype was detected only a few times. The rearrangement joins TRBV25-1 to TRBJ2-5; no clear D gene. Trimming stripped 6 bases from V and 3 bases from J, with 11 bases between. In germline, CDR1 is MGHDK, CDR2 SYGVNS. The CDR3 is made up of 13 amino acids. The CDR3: CASRRTSKETQYF. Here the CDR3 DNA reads TGTGCCAGCAGGAGGACGTCCAAAGAGACCCAGTACTTC.

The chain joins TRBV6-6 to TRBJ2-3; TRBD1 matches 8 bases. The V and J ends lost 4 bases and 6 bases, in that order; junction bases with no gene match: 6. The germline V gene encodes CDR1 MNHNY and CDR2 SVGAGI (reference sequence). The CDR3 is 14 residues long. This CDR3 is CASSSADRADTQYF. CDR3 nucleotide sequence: TGTGCCAGCAGTTCCGCGGACAGGGCGGATACGCAGTATTTT.

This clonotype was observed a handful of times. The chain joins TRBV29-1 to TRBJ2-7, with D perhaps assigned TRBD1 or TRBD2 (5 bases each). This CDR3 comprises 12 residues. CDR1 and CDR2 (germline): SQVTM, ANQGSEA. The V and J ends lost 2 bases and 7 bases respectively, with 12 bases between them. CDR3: CSVETLGEEQYF. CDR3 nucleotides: TGCAGCGTTGAAACATTGGGGGAAGAGCAGTACTTC.

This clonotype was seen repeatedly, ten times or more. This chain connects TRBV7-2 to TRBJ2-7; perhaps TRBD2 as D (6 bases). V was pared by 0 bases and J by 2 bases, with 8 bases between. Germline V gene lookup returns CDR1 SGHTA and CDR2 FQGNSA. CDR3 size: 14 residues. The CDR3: CASSLAPGAYEQYF. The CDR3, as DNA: TGTGCCAGCAGCTTAGCCCCGGGGGCCTACGAGCAGTACTTC. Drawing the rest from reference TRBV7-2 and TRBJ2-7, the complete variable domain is GAGVSQSPSNKVTEKGKDVELRCDPISGHTALYWYRQSLGQGLEFLIYFQGNSAPDKSGLPSDRFSAERTGGSVSTLTIQRTQQEDSAVYLCASSLAPGAYEQYFGPGTRLTVT.